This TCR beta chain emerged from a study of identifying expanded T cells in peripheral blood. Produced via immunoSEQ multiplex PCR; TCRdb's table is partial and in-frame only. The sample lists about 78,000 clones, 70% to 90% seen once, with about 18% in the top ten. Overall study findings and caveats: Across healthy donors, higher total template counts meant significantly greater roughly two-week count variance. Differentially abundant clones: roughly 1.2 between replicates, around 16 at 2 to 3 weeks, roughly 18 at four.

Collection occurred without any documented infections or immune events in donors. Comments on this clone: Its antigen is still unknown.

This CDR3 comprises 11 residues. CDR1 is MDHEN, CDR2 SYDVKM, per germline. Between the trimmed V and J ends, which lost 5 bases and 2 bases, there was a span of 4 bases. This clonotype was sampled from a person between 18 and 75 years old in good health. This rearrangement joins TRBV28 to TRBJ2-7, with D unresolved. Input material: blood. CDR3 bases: TGTGCCAGCAGTGTGACCTACGAGCAGTACTTC. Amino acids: CASSVTYEQYF.